This TCR beta chain comes out of a study of cytomegalovirus exposure and HLA in healthy donors. This table comes from immunoSEQ multiplex PCR, and its TCRdb copy is limited to in-frame clones, with some not included. Found here are 110,000 or so clones, about 87% of them singletons; the top ten hold 1.5% to 2%. Germline V lookup: CDR1 SGDLS, CDR2 YYNGEE. V was shortened by 6 bases and J by 1 base, with 11 bases between the two germline ends. CDR3 length equals 14 residues. The origin of this receptor is a man between 18 and 35 years old in good health and CMV-seronegative. The chain combines TRBV9 with TRBJ1-3; no reliable D call. The specimen was PBMCs. This CDR3 reads CASTPGVSGNTIYF. The CDR3 nucleotides read TGTGCCAGCACCCCTGGAGTGTCTGGAAACACCATATATTTT.